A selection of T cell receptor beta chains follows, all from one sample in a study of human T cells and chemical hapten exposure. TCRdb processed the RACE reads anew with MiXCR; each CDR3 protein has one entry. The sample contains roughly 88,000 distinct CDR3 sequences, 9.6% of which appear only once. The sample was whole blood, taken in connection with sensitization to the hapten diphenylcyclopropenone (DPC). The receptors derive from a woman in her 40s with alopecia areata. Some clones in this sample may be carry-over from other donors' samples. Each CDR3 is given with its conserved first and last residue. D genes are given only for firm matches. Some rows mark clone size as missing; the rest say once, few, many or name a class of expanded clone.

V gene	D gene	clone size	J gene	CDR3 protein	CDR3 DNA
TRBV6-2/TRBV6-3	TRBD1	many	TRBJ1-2	CASSEGRDSYGYTF	TGTGCCAGCAGTGAAGGCCGGGACAGTTATGGCTACACCTTC
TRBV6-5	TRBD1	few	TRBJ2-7	CASSYGTGYEQYF	TGTGCCAGCAGTTACGGGACAGGGTACGAGCAGTACTTC
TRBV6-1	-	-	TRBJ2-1	CATLRGRQLNEQFF	TGTGCCACCCTCCGGGGAAGACAGCTTAATGAGCAGTTCTTC
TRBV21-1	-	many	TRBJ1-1	CASSKNPPEAFF	TGTGCCAGCAGCAAAAACCCCCCTGAAGCTTTCTTT
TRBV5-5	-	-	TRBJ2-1	CASSLVGQSYNEQFF	TGTGCCAGCAGCTTGGTTGGACAGAGCTACAATGAGCAGTTCTTC
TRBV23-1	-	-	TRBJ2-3	CASSQRPEPNTDTQYF	TGCGCCAGCAGTCAAAGGCCAGAACCAAACACAGATACGCAGTATTTT
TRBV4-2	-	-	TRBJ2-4	CASSQELGGAGAKNIQYF	TGTGCCAGCAGCCAAGAGTTAGGCGGAGCAGGGGCCAAAAACATTCAGTACTTC
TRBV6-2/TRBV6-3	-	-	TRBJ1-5	CASDLIGNQPQHF	TGTGCCAGCGACTTAATAGGTAATCAGCCCCAGCATTTT
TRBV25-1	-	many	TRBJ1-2	CASSDGSRNNYGYTF	TGTGCCAGCAGTGATGGGAGCAGGAATAACTATGGCTACACCTTC
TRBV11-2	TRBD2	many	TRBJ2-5	CASSFDRLAGMQTQYF	TGTGCCAGCAGCTTTGACCGGCTAGCGGGGATGCAGACCCAGTACTTC
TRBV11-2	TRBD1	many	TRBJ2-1	CASSFVTGVGNEQFF	TGTGCCAGCAGCTTCGTGACAGGGGTGGGCAATGAGCAGTTCTTC
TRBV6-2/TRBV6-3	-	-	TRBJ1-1	CATQLTGAMNTDVFF	TGCGCCACCCAGCTTACCGGGGCAATGAACACTGATGTTTTCTTT
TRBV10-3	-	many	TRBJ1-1	CAISESRGRGLNTEAFF	TGTGCCATCAGTGAGTCGAGGGGTCGGGGGCTAAACACTGAAGCTTTCTTT
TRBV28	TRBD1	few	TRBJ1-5	CASSRPGTGNQPQHF	TGTGCCAGCAGCCGACCCGGGACAGGGAATCAGCCCCAGCATTTT
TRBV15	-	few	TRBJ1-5	CATSRVPDQPQHF	TGTGCCACCAGCAGAGTTCCCGACCAGCCCCAGCATTTT
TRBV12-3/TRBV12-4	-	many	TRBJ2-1	CASSLWGGDEQFF	TGTGCCAGCAGTTTATGGGGCGGCGATGAGCAGTTCTTC
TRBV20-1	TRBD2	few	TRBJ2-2	CSARVGSLADYPTGELFF	TGCAGTGCTAGAGTGGGCAGCCTAGCGGATTACCCCACCGGGGAGCTGTTTTTT
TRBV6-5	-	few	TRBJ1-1	CASSRKVSMNTEAFF	TGTGCCAGCAGTAGAAAAGTTTCCATGAACACTGAAGCTTTCTTT
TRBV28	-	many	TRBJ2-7	CASKLSRGTTPAEQYF	TGTGCCAGCAAACTGTCAAGGGGAACCACTCCTGCCGAGCAGTACTTC
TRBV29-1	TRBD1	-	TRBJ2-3	CSVGQGAGDTQYF	TGCAGCGTGGGACAGGGGGCCGGAGATACGCAGTATTTT
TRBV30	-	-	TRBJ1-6	CAWHSRTVSPLHF	TGTGCCTGGCATTCTAGGACAGTTTCACCCCTCCACTTT
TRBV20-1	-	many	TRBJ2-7	CSIASSQTITEQYF	TGCAGTATCGCTAGCAGCCAAACCATCACCGAGCAGTACTTC
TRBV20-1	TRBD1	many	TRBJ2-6	CSARGRLGQASSGANVLTF	TGCAGTGCTAGGGGGCGGTTGGGACAGGCGAGCTCTGGGGCCAACGTCCTGACTTTC
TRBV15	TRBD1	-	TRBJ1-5	CATAGITGGRGQPQHF	TGTGCCACAGCCGGTATTACAGGGGGCAGAGGTCAGCCCCAGCATTTT
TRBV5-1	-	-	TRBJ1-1	CASSLGEGIAFF	TGCGCCAGCAGCTTGGGAGAGGGGATTGCTTTCTTT
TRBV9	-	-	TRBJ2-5	CASSVGGAEETQYF	TGTGCCAGCAGCGTAGGGGGAGCAGAAGAGACCCAGTACTTC
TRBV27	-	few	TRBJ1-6	CASSPVRNSPLHF	TGTGCCAGCAGTCCCGTTAGGAATTCACCCCTCCACTTT
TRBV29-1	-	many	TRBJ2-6	CSVDIGGANVLTF	TGCAGCGTTGACATCGGCGGGGCCAACGTCCTGACTTTC
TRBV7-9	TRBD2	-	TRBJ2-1	CASSLVLAGSNEQFF	TGTGCCAGCAGCTTAGTACTAGCGGGAAGCAATGAGCAGTTCTTC
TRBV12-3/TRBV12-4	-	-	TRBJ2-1	CASSIQYNEQFF	TGTGCCAGCAGTATCCAGTACAATGAGCAGTTCTTC
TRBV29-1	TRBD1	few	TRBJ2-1	CSVVGRGGREQFF	TGCAGCGTTGTGGGTAGAGGGGGCAGGGAGCAGTTCTTC
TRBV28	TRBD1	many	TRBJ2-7	CASSPSTGGYEQYF	TGTGCCAGCAGTCCATCGACAGGGGGATACGAGCAGTACTTC
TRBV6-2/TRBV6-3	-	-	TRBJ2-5	CASSTLGREKKETQYF	TGTGCCAGCAGTACCCTGGGCAGGGAGAAAAAAGAGACCCAGTACTTC
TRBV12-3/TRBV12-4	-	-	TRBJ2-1	CASLRGHEQFF	TGTGCCAGCCTCAGGGGACATGAGCAGTTCTTC
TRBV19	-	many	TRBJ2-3	CATSTGGEADTQYF	TGTGCCACCTCTACGGGGGGCGAGGCAGATACGCAGTATTTT
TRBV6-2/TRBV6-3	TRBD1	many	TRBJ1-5	CASSPRTGNNQPQHF	TGTGCCAGCAGTCCTCGGACAGGCAACAATCAGCCCCAGCATTTT
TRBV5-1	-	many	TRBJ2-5	CASSWAGREETQYF	TGCGCCAGCAGCTGGGCCGGGAGAGAAGAGACCCAGTACTTC
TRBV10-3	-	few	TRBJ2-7	CAISGIASNEQYF	TGTGCCATCAGCGGTATAGCTTCCAACGAGCAGTACTTC
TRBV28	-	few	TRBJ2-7	CASSFTTILPEQYF	TGTGCCAGCAGTTTCACGACAATCCTCCCGGAGCAGTACTTC
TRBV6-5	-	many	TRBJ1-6	CASSSRRLGDSPLHF	TGTGCCAGCAGTTCCCGACGCCTCGGTGATTCACCCCTCCACTTT
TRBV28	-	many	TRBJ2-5	CASSYTFQETQYF	TGTGCCAGCAGTTACACGTTTCAAGAGACCCAGTACTTC
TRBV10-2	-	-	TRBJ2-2	CASSQQGWAGELFF	TGCGCCAGCAGCCAACAGGGTTGGGCCGGGGAGCTGTTTTTT
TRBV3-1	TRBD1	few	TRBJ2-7	CASSREGASYEQYF	TGTGCCAGCAGCCGAGAGGGGGCCTCCTACGAGCAGTACTTC
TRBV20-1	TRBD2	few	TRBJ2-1	CSAGLAGGPDEQFF	TGCAGTGCTGGACTAGCGGGGGGGCCGGATGAGCAGTTCTTC
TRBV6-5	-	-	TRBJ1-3	CASSYEGDAGNTIYF	TGTGCCAGCAGTTACGAGGGGGACGCTGGAAACACCATATATTTT
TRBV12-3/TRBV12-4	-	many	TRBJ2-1	CASKTQGSHNEQFF	TGTGCCAGCAAGACCCAGGGGTCTCACAATGAGCAGTTCTTC
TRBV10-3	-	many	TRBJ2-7	CAISASSSYEQYF	TGTGCCATCAGTGCCTCTAGCTCCTACGAGCAGTACTTC
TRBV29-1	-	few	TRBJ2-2	CSVELQTGPNTGELFF	TGCAGCGTTGAACTCCAGACAGGCCCGAACACCGGGGAGCTGTTTTTT
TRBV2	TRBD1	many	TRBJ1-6	CASSLDRGPPYNSPLHF	TGTGCCAGCAGCCTAGACAGGGGACCTCCCTATAATTCACCCCTCCACTTT
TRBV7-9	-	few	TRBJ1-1	CASSQQGNTEAFF	TGTGCCAGCAGCCAACAGGGCAACACTGAAGCTTTCTTT